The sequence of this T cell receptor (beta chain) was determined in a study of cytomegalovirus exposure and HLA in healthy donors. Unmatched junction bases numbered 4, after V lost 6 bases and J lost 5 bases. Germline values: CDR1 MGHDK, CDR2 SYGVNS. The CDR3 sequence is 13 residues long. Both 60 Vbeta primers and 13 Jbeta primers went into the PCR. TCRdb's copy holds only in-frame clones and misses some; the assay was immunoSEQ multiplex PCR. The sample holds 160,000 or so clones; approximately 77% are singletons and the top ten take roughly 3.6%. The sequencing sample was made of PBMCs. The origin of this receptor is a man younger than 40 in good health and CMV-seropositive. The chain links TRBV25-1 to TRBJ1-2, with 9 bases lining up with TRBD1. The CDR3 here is CASSPGTGYGYTF. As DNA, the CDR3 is TGTGCCAGCAGCCCCGGGACAGGGTATGGCTACACCTTC.